This note documents a single T cell receptor (beta chain) sequence. Antigen specificity is unknown. This sample was included in a study of beta chain features in type 1 diabetes. The CDR3 is made up of 17 amino acids. The V gene lost 4 bases and the J gene lost 0 bases, with 16 bases spanning the gap. Germline V gives CDR1 KGHSH, CDR2 LQKENI. General study points: In type 1 diabetes patients, VDJ junctions had fewer insertions; deletions at these junctions were more frequent. TCRB CDR3s were moderately but significantly shorter in Type 1 diabetes patients in all four CD4+ subsets.

Reverse transcription of all isolated RNA meant that expressed TCRB transcripts were sequenced. Sequencing was performed with immunoSEQ multiplex PCR; in TCRdb, only in-frame clones are kept and a portion is missing. The table includes 30,000 to 40,000 clones, roughly two thirds detected once. CD45RO/CCR7/CD25/CD127/CD95/CD27 staining was used to isolate CD4+ naive, central memory, regulatory and stem cell-like memory cells by sorting. Sorted populations all had greater than 98% purity. The TCR comes from a woman aged 25 to 39 in good health. Sequenced material: Tregs from blood. The rearrangement uses TRBV18 and TRBJ2-1; maybe TRBD2 (6 bases). The CDR3 is CASSHGGTRGSYNEQFF. The CDR3 region has the DNA TGTGCCAGCTCACACGGCGGGACTCGCGGCTCCTACAATGAGCAGTTCTTC.